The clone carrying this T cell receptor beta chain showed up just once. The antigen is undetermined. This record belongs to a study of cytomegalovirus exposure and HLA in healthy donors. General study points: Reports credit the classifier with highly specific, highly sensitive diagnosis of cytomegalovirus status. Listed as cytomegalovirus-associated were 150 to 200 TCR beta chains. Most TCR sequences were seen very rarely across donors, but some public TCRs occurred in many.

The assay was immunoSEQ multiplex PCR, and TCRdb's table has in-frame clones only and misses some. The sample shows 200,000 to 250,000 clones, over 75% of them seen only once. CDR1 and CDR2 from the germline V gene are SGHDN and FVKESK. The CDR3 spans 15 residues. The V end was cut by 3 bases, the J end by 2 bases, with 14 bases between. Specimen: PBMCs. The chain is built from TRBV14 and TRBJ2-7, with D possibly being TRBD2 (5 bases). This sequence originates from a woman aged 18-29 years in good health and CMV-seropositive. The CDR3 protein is CASSHGELSAYEQYF. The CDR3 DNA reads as TGTGCCAGCAGCCACGGGGAACTTTCCGCCTACGAGCAGTACTTC.